This T cell receptor (beta chain) was sequenced in a study of blood T cell repertoires in COVID-19. The V gene end was trimmed by 10 bases and the J gene end by 0 bases; junction bases not matched to a gene: 2. The CDR3 has 13 residues. Germline CDR1 and CDR2: MDHEN and SYDVKM. Sequencing used immunoSEQ multiplex PCR; TCRdb keeps in-frame clones, though not all of them. The sample records roughly 210,000 clones, roughly 87% being singletons. The participants were between about 18 and 100 years old and came from 24 US areas. V usage is TRBV28 and J usage is TRBJ1-3; TRBD1 matches at 8 bases. The TCR was taken from a man in his thirties or forties in a cohort exposed to, infected with or recovered from COVID-19 (not recorded which). Sequenced sample: PBMCs or T cells enriched from blood (not recorded which). This CDR3 reads CATRGLSGNTIYF. In nucleotides, the CDR3 is TGTGCCACCAGGGGGCTCTCTGGAAACACCATATATTTT. Full variable domain (remainder filled in from reference TRBV28 and TRBJ1-3): DVKVTQSSRYLVKRTGEKVFLECVQDMDHENMFWYRQDPGLGLRLIYFSYDVKMKEKGDIPEGYSVSREKKERFSLILESASTNQTSMYLCATRGLSGNTIYFGEGSWLTVV.